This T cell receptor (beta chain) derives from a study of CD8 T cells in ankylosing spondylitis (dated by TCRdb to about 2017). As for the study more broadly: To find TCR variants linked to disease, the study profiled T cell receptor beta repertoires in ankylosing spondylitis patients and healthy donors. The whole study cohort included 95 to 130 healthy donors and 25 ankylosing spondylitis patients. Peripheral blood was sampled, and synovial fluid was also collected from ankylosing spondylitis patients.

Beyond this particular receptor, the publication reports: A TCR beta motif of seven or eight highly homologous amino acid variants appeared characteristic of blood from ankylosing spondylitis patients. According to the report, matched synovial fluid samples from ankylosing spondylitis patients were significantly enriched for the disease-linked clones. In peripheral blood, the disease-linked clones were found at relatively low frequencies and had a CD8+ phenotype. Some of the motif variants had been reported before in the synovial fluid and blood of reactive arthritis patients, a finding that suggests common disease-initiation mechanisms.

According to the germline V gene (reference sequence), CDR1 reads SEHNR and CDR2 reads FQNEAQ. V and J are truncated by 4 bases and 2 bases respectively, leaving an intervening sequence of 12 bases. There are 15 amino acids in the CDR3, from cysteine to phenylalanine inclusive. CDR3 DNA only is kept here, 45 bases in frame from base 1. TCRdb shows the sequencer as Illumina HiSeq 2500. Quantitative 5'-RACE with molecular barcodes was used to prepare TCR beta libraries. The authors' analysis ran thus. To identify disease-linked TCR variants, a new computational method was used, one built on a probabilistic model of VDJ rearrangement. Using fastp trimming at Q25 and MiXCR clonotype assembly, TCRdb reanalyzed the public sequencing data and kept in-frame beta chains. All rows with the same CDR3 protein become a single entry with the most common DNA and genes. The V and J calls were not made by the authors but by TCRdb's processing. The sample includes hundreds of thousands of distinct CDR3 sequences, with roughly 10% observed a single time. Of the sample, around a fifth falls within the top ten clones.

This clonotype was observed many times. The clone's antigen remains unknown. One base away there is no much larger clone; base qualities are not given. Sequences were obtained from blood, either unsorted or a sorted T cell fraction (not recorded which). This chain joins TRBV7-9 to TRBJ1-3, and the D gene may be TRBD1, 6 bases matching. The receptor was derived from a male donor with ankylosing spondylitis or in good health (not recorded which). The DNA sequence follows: TGTGCCAGCAGCTCCAATCCAGGGGCTGGAAACACCATATATTTT. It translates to CASSSNPGAGNTIYF.